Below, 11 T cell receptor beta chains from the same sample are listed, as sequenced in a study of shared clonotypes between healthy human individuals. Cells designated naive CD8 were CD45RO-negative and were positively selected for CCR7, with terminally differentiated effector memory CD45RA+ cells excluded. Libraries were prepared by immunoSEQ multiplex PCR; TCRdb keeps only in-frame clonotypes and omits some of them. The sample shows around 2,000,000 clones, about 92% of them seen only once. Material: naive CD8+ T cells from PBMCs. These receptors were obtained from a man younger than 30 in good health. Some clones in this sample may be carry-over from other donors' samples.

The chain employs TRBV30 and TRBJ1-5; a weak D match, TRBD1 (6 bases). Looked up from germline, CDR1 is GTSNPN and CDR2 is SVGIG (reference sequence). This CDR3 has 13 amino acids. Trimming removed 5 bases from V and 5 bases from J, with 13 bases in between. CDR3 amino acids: CAWAVSGDQPQHF. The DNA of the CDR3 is TGTGCCTGGGCCGTTTCAGGGGATCAGCCCCAGCATTTT.

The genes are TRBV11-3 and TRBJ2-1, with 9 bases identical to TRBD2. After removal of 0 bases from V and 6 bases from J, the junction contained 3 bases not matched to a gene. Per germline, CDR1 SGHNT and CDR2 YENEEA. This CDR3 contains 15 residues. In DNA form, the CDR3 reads TGTGCCAGCAGCTTAGACGGTAGCGGGAGCAATGAGCAGTTCTTC. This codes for CASSLDGSGSNEQFF.

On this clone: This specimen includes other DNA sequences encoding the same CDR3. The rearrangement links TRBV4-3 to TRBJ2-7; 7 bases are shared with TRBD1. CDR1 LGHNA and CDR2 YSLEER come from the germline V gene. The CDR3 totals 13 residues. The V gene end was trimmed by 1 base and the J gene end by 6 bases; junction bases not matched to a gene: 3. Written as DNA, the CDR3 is TGCGCCAGCAGCCAAGGGACAGGTGCCGAGCAGTACTTC. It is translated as CASSQGTGAEQYF.

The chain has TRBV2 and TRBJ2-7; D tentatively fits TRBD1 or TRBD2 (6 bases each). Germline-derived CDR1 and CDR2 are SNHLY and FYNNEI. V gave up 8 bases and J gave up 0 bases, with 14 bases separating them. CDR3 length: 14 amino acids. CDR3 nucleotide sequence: TGTGCCAGCCGGGGGCCAGGCCACTCCTACGAGCAGTACTTC. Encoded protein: CASRGPGHSYEQYF.

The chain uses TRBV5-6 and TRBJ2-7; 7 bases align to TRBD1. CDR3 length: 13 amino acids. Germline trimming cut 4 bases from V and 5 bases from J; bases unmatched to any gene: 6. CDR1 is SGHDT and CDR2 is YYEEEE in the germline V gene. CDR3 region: CASSTDRFDEQYF. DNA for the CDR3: TGTGCCAGCAGCACGGACAGGTTCGACGAGCAGTACTTC.

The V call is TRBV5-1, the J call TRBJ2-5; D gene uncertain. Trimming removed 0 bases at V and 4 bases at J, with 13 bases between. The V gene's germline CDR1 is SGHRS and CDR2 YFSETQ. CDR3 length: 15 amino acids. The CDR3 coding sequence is TGCGCCAGCAGCTTGGATACAAATAAGAGAGAGACCCAGTACTTC. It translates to CASSLDTNKRETQYF. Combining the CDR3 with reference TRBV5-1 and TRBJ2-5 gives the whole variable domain KAGVTQTPRYLIKTRGQQVTLSCSPISGHRSVSWYQQTPGQGLQFLFEYFSETQRNKGNFPGRFSGRQFSNSRSEMNVSTLELGDSALYLCASSLDTNKRETQYFGPGTRLLVL.

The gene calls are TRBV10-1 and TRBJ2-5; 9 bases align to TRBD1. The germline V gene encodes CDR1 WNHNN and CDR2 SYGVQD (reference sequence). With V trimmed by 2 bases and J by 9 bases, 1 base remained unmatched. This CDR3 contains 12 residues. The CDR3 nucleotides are TGCGCCAGCAGTGAGGGACAGGGGCCCCAGTACTTC. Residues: CASSEGQGPQYF.

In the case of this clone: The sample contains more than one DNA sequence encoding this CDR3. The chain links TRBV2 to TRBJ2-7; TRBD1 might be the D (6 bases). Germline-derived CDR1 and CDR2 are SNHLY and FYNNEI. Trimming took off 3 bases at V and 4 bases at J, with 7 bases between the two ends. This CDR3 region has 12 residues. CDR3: CASSERGYEQYF. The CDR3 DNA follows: TGTGCCAGCAGTGAGAGGGGGTACGAGCAGTACTTC.

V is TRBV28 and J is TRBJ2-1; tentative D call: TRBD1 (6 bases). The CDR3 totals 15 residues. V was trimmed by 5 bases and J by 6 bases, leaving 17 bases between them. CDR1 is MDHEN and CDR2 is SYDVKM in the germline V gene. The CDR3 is CASSPRPGVRNEQFF. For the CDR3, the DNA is TGTGCCAGCAGTCCTAGACCAGGGGTACGCAATGAGCAGTTCTTC.

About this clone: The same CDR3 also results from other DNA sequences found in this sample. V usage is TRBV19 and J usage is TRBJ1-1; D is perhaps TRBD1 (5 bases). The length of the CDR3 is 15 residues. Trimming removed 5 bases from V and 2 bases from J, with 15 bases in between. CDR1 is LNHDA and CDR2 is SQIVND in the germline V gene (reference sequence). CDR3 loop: CASSPQQGVNTEAFF. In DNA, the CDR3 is TGTGCCAGTAGTCCGCAGCAGGGTGTAAACACTGAAGCTTTCTTT.

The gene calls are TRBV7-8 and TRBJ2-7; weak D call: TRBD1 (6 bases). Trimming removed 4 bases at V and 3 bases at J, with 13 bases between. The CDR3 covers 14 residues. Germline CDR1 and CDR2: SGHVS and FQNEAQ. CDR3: CASSSDRSFYEQYF. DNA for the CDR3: TGTGCCAGCAGCTCAGACAGGAGCTTCTACGAGCAGTACTTC.